These T cell receptor beta chains were read from a single sample in a study of blood T cell repertoires in COVID-19. Using immunoSEQ multiplex PCR, the repertoire was profiled, and TCRdb retains in-frame clones only, with some absent. The sample includes about 73,000 clones, 80% to 90% of them seen just once. Sequenced: peripheral blood. These receptor sequences come from a middle-aged man with active COVID-19. The CDR3 runs from the conserved cysteine through the conserved F or W. The D gene is left open where the match is weak. Not all rows give a size; the values are once, few, many and, for expanded clones, a class.

d_call j_call v_call clone_size cdr3_nt cdr3_aa
NA TRBJ2-7 TRBV21-1 NA TGTGCCAGCAGCAAAGCCCCGTGGACTAGCGGGGGGTCCTACGAGCAGTACTTC CASSKAPWTSGGSYEQYF
TRBD1 TRBJ1-2 TRBV7-8 NA TGTGCCAGCAGCTTAGCGTTGACAGGGGTTGACTATGGCTACACCTTC CASSLALTGVDYGYTF
TRBD1 TRBJ2-7 TRBV6-5 once TGTGCCAGCAGAGAGCCGGGACAGGGTACGCAGTACTTC CASREPGQGTQYF
TRBD1 TRBJ2-1 TRBV6-5 NA TGTGCCAGCGCGGGACAGGTGTACAATGAGCAGTTCTTC CASAGQVYNEQFF
NA TRBJ2-5 TRBV4-1 NA TGCGCCAGCAGCCAAGATCAGGACAGCCAAGAGACCCAGTACTTC CASSQDQDSQETQYF
NA TRBJ2-1 TRBV4-1 NA TGCGCCAGCAGCCTGGTGAGCGGGACACCCAATGAGCAGTTCTTC CASSLVSGTPNEQFF
TRBD2 TRBJ2-3 TRBV9 NA TGTGCCAGCAGCGTTAGCGGGGGGGCGGGCACAGATACGCAGTATTTT CASSVSGGAGTDTQYF
TRBD2 TRBJ2-3 TRBV7-8 NA TGTGCCAGCAGCTTCCGCAGCGGGAGGGCCGTAGATACGCAGTATTTT CASSFRSGRAVDTQYF
NA TRBJ2-3 TRBV7-6 NA TGTGCCAGCAGCTTAAGCGATACGCAGTATTTT CASSLSDTQYF
NA TRBJ1-2 TRBV4-2 NA TGTGCCAGCAGCCAATCCAACGGGGGAGATAAGGATGGCTACACCTTC CASSQSNGGDKDGYTF
TRBD1 TRBJ2-1 TRBV5-1 NA TGCGCCAGCAGCTCTAACGCCGGGACAGACTTTTACAATGAGCAGTTCTTC CASSSNAGTDFYNEQFF
NA TRBJ2-3 TRBV24-1 NA TGTGCCACCAGTGACCCAACCGGGGATACGCAGTATTTT CATSDPTGDTQYF
TRBD2 TRBJ2-1 TRBV4-2 NA TGTGCCAGCAGCCAAATAACTAGCGGGAGGAGTAATGAGCAGTTCTTC CASSQITSGRSNEQFF
TRBD2 TRBJ2-3 TRBV19 NA TGTGCCAGTAGTATGCTAGCGGGAACCACAGATACGCAGTATTTT CASSMLAGTTDTQYF
TRBD1 TRBJ1-5 TRBV19 once TGTGCCAGTAGTATAGAGGGACAGGGGGCTTATCAGCCCCAGCATTTT CASSIEGQGAYQPQHF
TRBD1 TRBJ2-5 TRBV14 NA TGTGCCAGCAGCTCTTGGGACAGAAAGCAGACCCAGTACTTC CASSSWDRKQTQYF
NA TRBJ2-5 TRBV2 NA TGTGCCAGCTACGCGGGGCCCGGGGAGACCCAGTACTTC CASYAGPGETQYF
NA TRBJ1-4 TRBV27 once TGTGCCAGCAGTTTATCGGGGGCAGGGATTAATGAAAAACTGTTTTTT CASSLSGAGINEKLFF
NA TRBJ2-5 TRBV11-2 NA TGTGCCAGCAGCCCCCGCCCGGGGGTGGGAGAGACCCAGTACTTC CASSPRPGVGETQYF
NA TRBJ2-5 TRBV7-2 once TGTGCCAGCAGCTTAGGTTGGGGGCCAACTCAAGAGACCCAGTACTTC CASSLGWGPTQETQYF
NA TRBJ1-2 TRBV11-2 NA TGTGCCAGCAGCCCCCAGGGTGATGGCTACACCTTC CASSPQGDGYTF
TRBD2 TRBJ2-5 TRBV7-3 NA TGTGCCAGCAGCTCCGGGATCAGCGGGGGGTCTCTCGAGACCCAGTACTTC CASSSGISGGSLETQYF
NA TRBJ1-2 TRBV28 NA TGTGCCAGCAGGGGAGAAGGCTACACCTTC CASRGEGYTF
NA TRBJ1-5 TRBV6-1 NA TGTGCCAGCAGTGAATTGGGAGGGGTGGGCAATCAGCCCCAGCATTTT CASSELGGVGNQPQHF
NA TRBJ2-2 TRBV7-2 NA TGTGCCAGCAGTGGGGCGGCCCCCGGGGAGCTGTTTTTT CASSGAAPGELFF
NA TRBJ2-7 TRBV6-5 few TGTGCCAGCAGGGGCAATTCCTACGAGCAGTACTTC CASRGNSYEQYF
NA TRBJ1-1 TRBV9 NA TGTGCCAGCAGCGCCCTTGGTTTCGGGATGAACACTGAAGCTTTCTTT CASSALGFGMNTEAFF
NA TRBJ1-3 TRBV5-1 NA TGCGCCAGCAGCTTCGGCGGGCTCTCTGGAAACACCATATATTTT CASSFGGLSGNTIYF
TRBD2 TRBJ2-1 TRBV19 NA TGTGCCAGTAGTATATGGACTAGCGGGAGCGGCGCCTACAATGAGCAGTTCTTC CASSIWTSGSGAYNEQFF
NA TRBJ2-7 TRBV3-1/TRBV3-2 NA TGTGCCAGCAGCCAAGAGGCAGGGTCTTCCTACGAGCAGTACTTC CASSQEAGSSYEQYF
TRBD1 TRBJ2-1 TRBV5-5 NA TGTGCCAGCAGCTGGGGGACAGGGGTAGGGAATGAGCAGTTCTTC CASSWGTGVGNEQFF